What follows are 14 T cell receptor beta chains derived from one specimen sequenced in a study of blood T cell repertoires in COVID-19. Generated by immunoSEQ multiplex PCR, the TCRdb table keeps only in-frame clones and is missing some. The sample records fewer than 300,000 clones, about 80% being singletons. Input material: peripheral blood. The origin of the receptors is a person between 70 and 80 years old with COVID-19, enrolled during active disease.

This chain links TRBV5-1 with TRBJ2-3, with 10 bases that match TRBD2. CDR1 is SGHRS and CDR2 is YFSETQ in the germline V gene. The CDR3 is 17 amino acids. J lost 2 bases, V lost 2 bases, and 8 bases had no gene match. As DNA, the CDR3 is TGCGCCAGCAGCTTAGTTAAAGCGGGGGGGGACACAGATACGCAGTATTTT. Its protein is CASSLVKAGGDTDTQYF.

In this sample, this clone turned up once. V gene TRBV28 combines with J gene TRBJ1-2; the match to TRBD1 covers 8 bases. Germline CDR1 and CDR2: MDHEN and SYDVKM. Germline trimming cut 10 bases from V and 4 bases from J; bases unmatched to any gene: 8. CDR3 size: 13 residues. DNA for the CDR3: TGTGCCACAGGACAGGGAGGGACCTATGGCTACACCTTC. Residues: CATGQGGTYGYTF.

This clone has only one observation. The chain links TRBV21-1 to TRBJ2-2; TRBD1, the D gene given by the table, was not confirmed from the DNA. TRBV21-1 has pseudogene status. This CDR3 is built from 16 residues. CDR3 sequence: CASSTVTGWSAGELFF. The CDR3 DNA sequence: TGTGCCAGCAGCACAGTGACAGGCTGGAGTGCTGGGGAGCTGTTTTTT.

The J gene is TRBJ1-4, the V gene TRBV15, with D uncertain. Looked up from germline, CDR1 is LNHNV and CDR2 is YYDKDF (reference sequence). There are 13 residues in the CDR3. The ends were cut back, 5 bases at V and 8 bases at J, with 12 bases in the middle. CDR3 nucleotides: TGTGCCACCAGCGGGGAGGGTGGCGAAAAACTGTTTTTT. Its translation: CATSGEGGEKLFF.

This chain connects TRBV3-1 (or the pseudogene TRBV3-2) to TRBJ2-7, with D perhaps matching TRBD1 (6 bases). The CDR3 has 16 residues. Per the germline V gene, CDR1 is LGHDT and CDR2 is YNNKEL (reference sequence). V was trimmed by 2 bases and J by 2 bases, leaving 16 bases between them. The CDR3 loop reads CASSQRFRTETYEQYF. In nucleotides, the CDR3 is TGTGCCAGCAGCCAAAGGTTCAGGACAGAGACCTACGAGCAGTACTTC.

The rearrangement uses TRBV19 and TRBJ1-3, with D unresolved. Trimming pared 7 bases from V and 0 bases from J, leaving 22 bases between. Germline V lookup: CDR1 LNHDA, CDR2 SQIVND (reference sequence). The CDR3 is made up of 18 amino acids. The CDR3 region has the DNA TGTGCCAGTACTCTGACATCTGTTATAAGATCCTCTGGAAACACCATATATTTT. It specifies CASTLTSVIRSSGNTIYF.

About this clone itself: The junction departs from germline at one end; a sequencing error may be responsible. The chain has TRBV11-3 and TRBJ2-5; TRBD1 aligns across 8 bases. This CDR3 has 13 residues. Per germline, CDR1 SGHNT and CDR2 YENEEA. The CDR3 loop reads CASSHRGEEAQYF. The CDR3 region has the DNA TGTGCCAGCAGCCACAGGGGGGAAGAGGCCCAGTACTTC.

This clone appeared once. V and J are TRBV7-8 and TRBJ2-2, with D tentatively TRBD2 (6 bases). The germline V gene has CDR1 SGHVS and CDR2 FQNEAQ. Trimming removed 4 bases from V and 4 bases from J, with 19 bases in between. This CDR3 is built from 17 residues. The DNA of the CDR3 is TGTGCCAGCAGCTCCCGGACGGTCGGGGGAAGCACCGGGGAGCTGTTTTTT. Protein: CASSSRTVGGSTGELFF.

This clone was found once. The chain joins TRBV10-3 to TRBJ1-2; 9 bases align to TRBD1. There are 15 residues in the CDR3. Germline V CDR1 and CDR2: ENHRY, SYGVKD. After removal of 10 bases from V and 5 bases from J, the junction contained 14 bases not matched to a gene. The CDR3 loop reads CATSGTGQIGYGYTF. CDR3 coding DNA: TGTGCCACCTCCGGGACAGGGCAGATAGGGTATGGCTACACCTTC.

V and J are TRBV6-6 and TRBJ1-3; D uncertain. The V gene's germline CDR1 is MNHNY and CDR2 SVGAGI (reference sequence). This CDR3 comprises 13 residues. V dropped 7 bases and J dropped 0 bases, with 7 bases sitting between them. The DNA for the CDR3 is TGTGCCAGCATCGCGTTCTCTGGAAACACCATATATTTT. Translating it yields CASIAFSGNTIYF.

V and J are TRBV3-1 (or the pseudogene TRBV3-2) and TRBJ2-5; TRBD2 might be the D (5 bases). CDR3 length equals 16 residues. Trimming took 2 bases from V and 5 from J, leaving 18 bases between them. From germline, CDR1 is LGHDT and CDR2 YNNKEL (reference sequence). The CDR3 protein is CASSQFKLAGRETQYF. In nucleotides, the CDR3 is TGTGCCAGCAGCCAATTCAAGCTAGCCGGGCGGGAGACCCAGTACTTC.

The rearrangement joins TRBV28 to TRBJ1-4; 7 positions match TRBD1. The ends lost 4 bases at V and 5 bases at J; junction bases unmatched: 4. This CDR3 has 14 residues. The germline CDR1 and CDR2 sequences are MDHEN and SYDVKM. The CDR3 sequence is CASSSGGKNEKLFF. CDR3 in DNA: TGTGCCAGCAGTTCAGGGGGTAAGAATGAAAAACTGTTTTTT.

The V gene is TRBV3-1 (or the pseudogene TRBV3-2), the J gene TRBJ1-5, with D possibly being TRBD1 (5 bases). V was trimmed by 4 bases and J by 6 bases, leaving 16 bases between them. Germline-derived CDR1 and CDR2 are LGHDT and YNNKEL (reference sequence). The CDR3 consists of 15 residues. CDR3: CASSPGTRGSQPQHF. For the CDR3, the DNA is TGTGCCAGCAGCCCCGGGACGCGGGGTAGTCAGCCCCAGCATTTT.

The CDR3 spells CASSQMETDNTGELFF. CDR3 nucleotides: TGCGCCAGCAGCCAGATGGAGACAGATAACACCGGGGAGCTGTTTTTT. The J gene is TRBJ2-2, the V gene TRBV5-1; D may be TRBD1 (5 bases). Germline lookup yields CDR1 SGHRS and CDR2 YFSETQ. V gave up 4 bases and J gave up 2 bases, with 15 bases separating them. The CDR3 runs 16 residues. Supplemented by reference TRBV5-1 and TRBJ2-2, the full variable domain reads KAGVTQTPRYLIKTRGQQVTLSCSPISGHRSVSWYQQTPGQGLQFLFEYFSETQRNKGNFPGRFSGRQFSNSRSEMNVSTLELGDSALYLCASSQMETDNTGELFFGEGSRLTVL.